Following are 20 T cell receptor beta chains from one sample sequenced in a study of T cell repertoires in cytomegalovirus infection. Their antigens remain unidentified. TCRdb reprocessed the reads via MiXCR and lists one record per CDR3 protein. The data show approximately 600,000 distinct CDR3 sequences, roughly 43% seen once. The source material was cultured PBMCs, sampled from culture after CMV antigen stimulation. The receptors were gathered from a human donor in good health (CMV status not recorded). Some clones in this sample may be carry-over from other donors' samples.

In this sample, this clonotype turned up a few times. V usage is TRBV29-1 and J usage is TRBJ2-1, with 9 bases lining up with TRBD2. Per the germline V gene, CDR1 is SQVTM and CDR2 is ANQGSEA. After removal of 6 bases from V and 0 bases from J, the junction contained 6 bases not matched to a gene. This CDR3 has 15 amino acids. This chain's CDR3 is CSVGTSISSYNEQFF. In nucleotides, the CDR3 is TGCAGCGTAGGGACTAGCATAAGCTCCTACAATGAGCAGTTCTTC.

The chain is built from TRBV5-4 and TRBJ2-7, with 9 bases that match TRBD1. V lost 3 bases and J lost 7; bases outside the gene matches: 11. Germline CDR1 is SGHNT and CDR2 is YYREEE (reference sequence). CDR3 length equals 15 residues. The CDR3 DNA is TGTGCCAGCAGCTCCGCACCGGGACAGGGTGAAGAGCAGTACTTC. This gives the protein CASSSAPGQGEEQYF.

The chain recombines TRBV7-8 with TRBJ2-3; the D gene is possibly TRBD2 (6 bases). The germline V gene has CDR1 SGHVS and CDR2 FQNEAQ. Trimming shortened V by 5 bases and J by 6 bases, and 15 bases separated the two germline ends. The CDR3 spans 14 residues. The CDR3, as DNA: TGTGCCAGCAGCCGCGGGATGAACACGGATACGCAGTATTTT. Translating gives CASSRGMNTDTQYF.

The V gene is TRBV5-4, the J gene TRBJ2-1; D is possibly TRBD2 (6 bases). V dropped 4 bases and J dropped 0 bases, with 11 bases sitting between them. The CDR3 loop spans 15 amino acids. Germline values: CDR1 SGHNT, CDR2 YYREEE (reference sequence). CDR3 amino acids: CASSQGLISYNEQFF. The CDR3 coding sequence is TGTGCCAGCAGCCAGGGACTCATCTCCTACAATGAGCAGTTCTTC.

The chain joins TRBV24-1 to TRBJ2-4; the D is unclear. The CDR3 contains 18 residues. Per the germline V gene, CDR1 is KGHDR and CDR2 is SFDVKD. Deletions cut 0 bases from V and 0 bases from J, with 14 bases between. DNA for the CDR3: TGTGCCACCAGTGATTTGGACCCGGTCGAAGAAGCCAAAAACATTCAGTACTTC. Its protein product is CATSDLDPVEEAKNIQYF.

This clonotype has a count of ten or more. The V gene is TRBV14, the J gene TRBJ2-7; 9 bases align to TRBD2. V gave up 0 bases and J gave up 7 bases; unmatched junction bases: 7. This CDR3 has 15 residues. CDR1 and CDR2 from the germline V gene are SGHDN and FVKESK. The CDR3 sequence: CASSQEGGRAVEQYF. The CDR3 DNA reads TGTGCCAGCAGCCAAGAAGGCGGGAGGGCCGTAGAGCAGTACTTC.

The chain joins TRBV11-2 to TRBJ1-1; TRBD1 agrees at 8 bases. V trimming: 5 bases; J trimming: 10 bases; junction bases outside the gene matches: 9. The CDR3 is 13 residues long. The germline CDR1 and CDR2 sequences are SGHAT and FQNNGV. The CDR3 loop reads CASSPRTGHVAFF. DNA for the CDR3: TGTGCCAGCAGCCCAAGGACAGGGCATGTAGCTTTCTTT.

The DNA of the CDR3 is TGCAGTGCTCTGACTGGGGTCGTGGGTGAGCAGTTCTTC. Translating gives CSALTGVVGEQFF. The chain carries TRBV20-1 and TRBJ2-1; D remains ambiguous. The V gene's germline CDR1 is DFQATT and CDR2 SNEGSKA (reference sequence). The CDR3 is 13 residues long. Trimming shortened V by 5 bases and J by 9 bases, and 17 bases separated the two germline ends.

The chain combines TRBV6-1 with TRBJ2-2, with 7 bases matching TRBD2. The V segment lost 4 bases and the J segment 6 bases; nucleotides outside the gene matches: 5. The CDR3 sequence is 14 residues long. From germline, CDR1 is MNHNS and CDR2 SASEGT. The CDR3 region is CASSARREAGELFF. The CDR3 coding sequence is TGTGCCAGCAGTGCCCGTCGGGAGGCCGGGGAGCTGTTTTTT.

V and J are TRBV7-9 and TRBJ2-7, with D perhaps given as TRBD1 or TRBD2 (7 bases each). CDR1 and CDR2 (germline): SEHNR, FQNEAQ (reference sequence). V lost 4 bases and J 3 bases, leaving 16 bases between the germline ends. The CDR3 is made up of 15 amino acids. The CDR3 DNA reads as TGTGCCAGCAGCTCCCAGGGGGGGCCCTACTACGAGCAGTACTTC. Its translation: CASSSQGGPYYEQYF. Complete variable domain (other parts from reference TRBV7-9 and TRBJ2-7): DTGVSQNPRHKITKRGQNVTFRCDPISEHNRLYWYRQTLGQGPEFLTYFQNEAQLEKSRLLSDRFSAERPKGSFSTLEIQRTEQGDSAMYLCASSSQGGPYYEQYFGPGTRLTVT.

The J gene is TRBJ1-2, the V gene TRBV6-1; TRBD1 agrees at 7 bases. The V gene end was trimmed by 8 bases and the J gene end by 4 bases; junction bases not matched to a gene: 4. This CDR3 is built from 12 residues. Germline V CDR1 and CDR2: MNHNS, SASEGT. CDR3 sequence (DNA): TGTGCCAGCGGGACAGCGAGCTATGGCTACACCTTC. Translating gives CASGTASYGYTF.

This clonotype was recorded a few times. The CDR3 coding sequence is TGTGCCAGCAGACCCGACGGGACATTAGGGAGCTCCTATAATTCACCCCTCCACTTT. This sequence encodes CASRPDGTLGSSYNSPLHF. The V call is TRBV6-2 or TRBV6-3, the J call TRBJ1-6, with D perhaps TRBD1 (6 bases). V lost 6 bases and J 0 bases, leaving 21 bases between the germline ends. This CDR3 region has 19 residues. The germline gives CDR1 MNHEY, CDR2 SVGEGT.

In this sample, this clonotype turned up a few times. The chain links TRBV28 to TRBJ1-6, with D maybe TRBD1 (6 bases). CDR1 is MDHEN, CDR2 SYDVKM, per germline. With 6 bases removed from V and 5 bases from J, the gap between germline ends came to 14 bases. The CDR3 extends over 15 amino acids. CDR3 nucleotide sequence: TGTGCCAGCAGCCGAGGGGGGAGAGATAATTCACCCCTCCACTTT. It specifies CASSRGGRDNSPLHF. Looking up the rest from reference TRBV28 and TRBJ1-6 gives the full variable domain: DVKVTQSSRYLVKRTGEKVFLECVQDMDHENMFWYRQDPGLGLRLIYFSYDVKMKEKGDIPEGYSVSREKKERFSLILESASTNQTSMYLCASSRGGRDNSPLHFGNGTRLTVT.

This chain links TRBV7-2 with TRBJ1-6, with D perhaps matching TRBD1 (6 bases). The ends were cut back, 1 base at V and 7 bases at J, with 11 bases in the middle. The CDR3 covers 15 residues. Germline V gene lookup returns CDR1 SGHTA and CDR2 FQGNSA. This CDR3 reads CASSLGGAGNSPLHF. The CDR3 DNA follows: TGTGCCAGCAGCTTAGGGGGGGCCGGGAATTCACCCCTCCACTTT. The full variable domain, its missing parts supplied by reference TRBV7-2 and TRBJ1-6, is GAGVSQSPSNKVTEKGKDVELRCDPISGHTALYWYRQSLGQGLEFLIYFQGNSAPDKSGLPSDRFSAERTGGSVSTLTIQRTQQEDSAVYLCASSLGGAGNSPLHFGNGTRLTVT.

This clonotype was recorded at least ten times. The CDR3 region has the DNA TGTGCCAGCAGCTTCGGGACGAACTATGGCTACACCTTC. Translating it yields CASSFGTNYGYTF. The V gene is TRBV12-3 or TRBV12-4, the J gene TRBJ1-2, with D possibly TRBD1 on 5 matching bases. The V gene lost 6 bases and the J gene lost 2 bases, with 10 bases spanning the gap. This CDR3 has 13 amino acids.

The chain couples TRBV28 to TRBJ2-7; no definite D call. Germline V gene data show CDR1 as MDHEN and CDR2 as SYDVKM. This CDR3 has 12 residues. Trimming took 7 bases from V and 6 from J, leaving 13 bases between them. The CDR3 is CASTMNLREQYF. The CDR3 nucleotides read TGTGCCAGCACCATGAACCTTCGCGAGCAGTACTTC.

The genes are TRBV7-9 and TRBJ1-2; no reliable D call. V was clipped by 4 bases and J by 1 base, with 4 bases between them. Germline lookup yields CDR1 SEHNR and CDR2 FQNEAQ (reference sequence). CDR3 length: 12 residues. The CDR3 here is CASSSVNYGYTF. The CDR3 nucleotides are TGTGCCAGCAGCTCAGTTAACTATGGCTACACCTTC.

Only a few counts were recorded for this clonotype. This chain's CDR3 is CASSSTLAGGPAEQFF. CDR3 DNA: TGTGCCAGCAGTTCCACACTAGCGGGGGGGCCGGCTGAGCAGTTCTTC. The chain links TRBV28 to TRBJ2-1; 13 nucleotides align to TRBD2. The length of the CDR3 is 16 residues. The ends lost 4 bases at V and 9 bases at J; junction bases unmatched: 9. Germline V gene data show CDR1 as MDHEN and CDR2 as SYDVKM.

The rearrangement joins TRBV7-2 to TRBJ2-6; no definite D call. V shed 4 bases and J shed 0 bases, with 7 bases lying between them. Germline assignment: CDR1 SGHTA and CDR2 FQGNSA. The CDR3 is 15 residues long. CDR3 sequence reads: CASSSQYSGANVLTF. CDR3 coding DNA: TGTGCCAGCAGCTCCCAATACTCTGGGGCCAACGTCCTGACTTTC.

This clonotype appeared a single time. This chain joins TRBV12-3 or TRBV12-4 and TRBJ2-3; TRBD2 matches 12 bases. This CDR3 has 14 residues. V was clipped by 10 bases and J by 8 bases; unmatched bases: 10. This chain's CDR3 is CATATSGSSGTQYF. CDR3 sequence (DNA): TGTGCCACCGCGACTAGCGGGAGTTCAGGTACGCAGTATTTT.